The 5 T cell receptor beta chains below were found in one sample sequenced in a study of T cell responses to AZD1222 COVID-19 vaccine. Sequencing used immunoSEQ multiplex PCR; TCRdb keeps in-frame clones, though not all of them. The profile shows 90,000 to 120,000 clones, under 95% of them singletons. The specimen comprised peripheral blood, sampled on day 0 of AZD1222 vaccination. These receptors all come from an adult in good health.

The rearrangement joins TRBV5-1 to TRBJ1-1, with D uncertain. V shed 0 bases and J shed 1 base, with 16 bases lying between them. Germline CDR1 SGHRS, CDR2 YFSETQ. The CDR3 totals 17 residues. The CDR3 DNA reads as TGCGCCAGCAGCTTGGGGCAGGTCGGTTGGGGGAACACTGAAGCTTTCTTT. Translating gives CASSLGQVGWGNTEAFF.

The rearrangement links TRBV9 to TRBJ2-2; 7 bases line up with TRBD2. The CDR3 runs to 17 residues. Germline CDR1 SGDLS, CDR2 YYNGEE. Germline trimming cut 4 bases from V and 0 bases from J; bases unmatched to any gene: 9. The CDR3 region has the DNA TGTGCCAGCAGCCCCCGGGGGGTCGCCTCGAACACCGGGGAGCTGTTTTTT. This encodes CASSPRGVASNTGELFF.

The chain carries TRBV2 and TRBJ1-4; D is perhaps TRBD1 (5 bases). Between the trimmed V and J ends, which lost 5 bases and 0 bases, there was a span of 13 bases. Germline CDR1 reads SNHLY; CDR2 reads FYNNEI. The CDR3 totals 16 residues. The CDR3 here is CASSRDGVATNEKLFF. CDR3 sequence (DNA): TGTGCCAGCAGTAGGGACGGGGTTGCAACTAATGAAAAACTGTTTTTT.

The CDR3 spells CASSPGRPDTQYF. For the CDR3, the DNA is TGTGCCAGCAGTCCCGGGCGCCCAGATACGCAGTATTTT. The chain combines TRBV6-5 with TRBJ2-3; D unclear. The CDR3 loop spans 13 amino acids. In germline, CDR1 is MNHEY, CDR2 SVGAGI. The ends were cut back, 5 bases at V and 4 bases at J, with 10 bases in the middle.

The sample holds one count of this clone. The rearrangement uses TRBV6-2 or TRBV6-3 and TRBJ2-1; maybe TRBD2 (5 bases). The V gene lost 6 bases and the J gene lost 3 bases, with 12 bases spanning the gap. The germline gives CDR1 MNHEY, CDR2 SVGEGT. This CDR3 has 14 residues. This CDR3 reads CASSLRGNYNEQFF. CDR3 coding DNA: TGTGCCAGCAGCCTCCGGGGAAACTACAATGAGCAGTTCTTC.